This TCR beta chain was sequenced during a study of T-cell memory formation after mild COVID-19. There are 13 residues in the CDR3. The V gene's germline CDR1 is SGHTA and CDR2 FQGNSA. The ends were cut back, 6 bases at V and 9 bases at J, with 16 bases in the middle. MiXCR was run by TCRdb on the 5' RACE reads, yielding one entry per CDR3 protein. Of 380,000 or so distinct CDR3 sequences in the sample, roughly 15% were seen once. The study, taken as a whole, reports: The study detected some responding clones in pre-infection memory, suggesting cross-reactive memory joined. The study found contracting CD4+ clones mainly in CM and EM and contracting CD8+ clones in EMRA. CD4/CD8 balance held among clones contracting day 15 to 85, and later expanders leaned CD4+.

At least ten counts were recorded for this clonotype. No antigen is known for it. The source is a man in his late teens or twenties who had mild COVID-19 (a few samples of this study predate the infection). Cell type and time point are not known. The J gene is TRBJ2-3, the V gene TRBV7-2; D possibly corresponds to TRBD2 (5 bases). Sequences were obtained from PBMCs or a T cell subset sorted from them (not recorded which). The CDR3 loop reads CASRTARGGTQYF. CDR3 bases: TGTGCCAGCAGGACGGCCCGTGGAGGCACGCAGTATTTT.